This record looks at one T cell receptor (beta chain) sequence and its context. Its antigen is not identified. The PCR was carried out with 60 Vbeta primers and 13 Jbeta primers. Using immunoSEQ multiplex PCR, the repertoire was profiled, and TCRdb retains in-frame clones only, with some absent. The listing records about 88,000 clones. The data were taken from a study of cytomegalovirus exposure and HLA in healthy donors. Study-level points and caveats: Fewer N-insertions (relative to the roughly 660-donor mean) were reportedly seen in an Asian-associated ancestry cluster in a later analysis.

This CDR3 comprises 13 residues. Germline V gene data show CDR1 as MNHEY and CDR2 as SVGAGI. V was pared by 0 bases and J by 7 bases, with 7 bases between. The sequence was obtained from a girl aged 10 to 17 in good health and CMV-seropositive. V usage is TRBV6-5 and J usage is TRBJ1-5, with a tentative D call TRBD1 (5 bases). The sequenced sample was PBMCs. For the CDR3, the DNA is TGTGCCAGCAGTTACTCGAAGGGGCAGCCCCAGCATTTT. It is translated as CASSYSKGQPQHF.